Listed below are T cell receptor beta chains from one sample, sequenced in a study of beta chain features in type 1 diabetes. Data came from immunoSEQ multiplex PCR; TCRdb stores just in-frame clones and leaves some out. The sample has a few hundred thousand clones; roughly 17% are singletons. The sample consisted of naive CD4+ T cells from blood. The receptor source for this set is a man younger than 40 with type 1 diabetes. Each CDR3 is given with its conserved first and last residue. The D gene is left open where the match is weak. Expanded clones get a size class; other rows say once, few or many, or leave the size out.

-	TRBV9	TRBJ1-2	-	TGTGCCAGCAGCATTGGATACGGCTACACCTTC	CASSIGYGYTF
-	TRBV11-2	TRBJ2-3	-	TGTGCCAGCAGGCGGGCTAGCGAATACACAGATACGCAGTATTTT	CASRRASEYTDTQYF
few	TRBV6-1	TRBJ1-2	-	TGTGCCAGCAGTGAATTCATGGCCCAGATCTATGGCTACACCTTC	CASSEFMAQIYGYTF
-	TRBV7-9	TRBJ2-1	TRBD2	TGTGCCAGCAGCTCTGGACTAGTACAATCGGATGAGCAGTTCTTC	CASSSGLVQSDEQFF
few	TRBV28	TRBJ2-4	-	TGTGCCAGCAGTGAAGACCCGAGCCTAGCCAAAAACATTCAGTACTTC	CASSEDPSLAKNIQYF
-	TRBV9	TRBJ2-2	-	TGTGCCAGCAGCGTAGGACAGCTCACCGGGGAGCTGTTTTTT	CASSVGQLTGELFF
-	TRBV2	TRBJ2-6	-	TGTGCCAGCAGCAGGGAGTATGGGGCCAACGTCCTGACTTTC	CASSREYGANVLTF
-	TRBV29-1	TRBJ1-2	-	TGCAGCGTTGCCTCGAGAGTCGCGTTATTTGGCTACACCTTC	CSVASRVALFGYTF
few	TRBV9	TRBJ1-5	-	TGTGCCAGCAGCGTAGATCACAATCAGCCCCAGCATTTT	CASSVDHNQPQHF
-	TRBV30	TRBJ2-3	-	TGTGCCTGCCACCACAGGTTTTTTAGCACAGATACGCAGTATTTT	CACHHRFFSTDTQYF
few	TRBV29-1	TRBJ2-1	-	TGCAGCGTTGGAGATGAGCAGTTCTTC	CSVGDEQFF
few	TRBV29-1	TRBJ2-1	-	TGCAGCGTTGAGTCACTCGCAAGCAATGAGCAGTTCTTC	CSVESLASNEQFF
few	TRBV9	TRBJ2-1	TRBD1	TGTGCCAGCAGCGTAGCTCCGGGACAGGGGATTGAGCAGTTCTTC	CASSVAPGQGIEQFF
-	TRBV4-1	TRBJ2-7	TRBD1	TGCGCCAGCAGCCAAACGGGACAGGGGTCTTACGAGCAGTACTTC	CASSQTGQGSYEQYF
-	TRBV5-1	TRBJ2-5	-	TGCGCCAGCAGCTTGAGGGGGTACCAAGAGACCCAGTACTTC	CASSLRGYQETQYF
-	TRBV9	TRBJ2-1	TRBD2	TGTGCCAGCAGCGTAGCCGGGCGGGAGGGCCGAAATGAGCAGTTCTTC	CASSVAGREGRNEQFF
-	TRBV4-1	TRBJ2-7	-	TGCGCCAGCAGCCAAGAGACCGGGACCGCACGAAAGTACTTC	CASSQETGTARKYF
-	TRBV9	TRBJ2-1	TRBD1	TGTGCCAGCAGCCCCACGACGGGGACAGGGGGCAATGAGCAGTTCTTC	CASSPTTGTGGNEQFF
few	TRBV20-1	TRBJ2-1	-	TGCAGTGCAGCCGGGAGATGGCAGTTCTTC	CSAAGRWQFF
-	TRBV28	TRBJ2-5	-	TGTGCCAGCGAGTCAAGAGAGACCCAGTACTTC	CASESRETQYF
few	TRBV2	TRBJ2-7	TRBD1	TGTGCCAGCAGTGTAGGAGGGACAGGCTACGAGCAGTACTTC	CASSVGGTGYEQYF
-	TRBV7-7	TRBJ2-5	-	TGTGCTAGCAGCTTGGGACCTGGGGAAGAGACCCAGTACTTC	CASSLGPGEETQYF
-	TRBV29-1	TRBJ2-7	-	TGCAGCGTCGCCACAGGAGCGGTGGTTGTCGAGCAGTACTTC	CSVATGAVVVEQYF
-	TRBV29-1	TRBJ2-7	-	TGCAGCGTCGCGGAGGTAGACGAGCAGTACTTC	CSVAEVDEQYF
-	TRBV11-1	TRBJ2-3	-	TGTGCCAGCAGCCCGGCAGATACGCAGTATTTT	CASSPADTQYF
-	TRBV7-2	TRBJ2-7	TRBD2	TGTGCCAGCAGAGAACTAGCGACGCCCTACGAGCAGTACTTC	CASRELATPYEQYF
few	TRBV4-2	TRBJ2-1	-	TGTGCCAGCAGCCCGAACTGGCCAAACAATGAGCAGTTCTTC	CASSPNWPNNEQFF
-	TRBV29-1	TRBJ2-3	-	TGCAGCGTTGAAGCCCGGGGAGTGGGCACAGATACGCAGTATTTT	CSVEARGVGTDTQYF
few	TRBV6-5	TRBJ2-3	-	TGTGCCAGCAGTTACTCGAGTGATTCGGATACGCAGTATTTT	CASSYSSDSDTQYF